One and the same sample provided the 6 T cell receptor beta chains below, sequenced in a study of T cells in Graves' hyperthyroidism and ophthalmopathy. Amplification of TCR beta CDR3 regions was performed using RNA transcripts as template. The TCR CDR3 first-round RT-PCR relied on the HTBI primer set. One entry per CDR3 protein results from TCRdb running MiXCR on the multiplex PCR reads. The table shows hundreds of thousands of distinct CDR3 sequences, with around a quarter occurring only once. What was sequenced was blood. Receptors were obtained from a middle-aged man with Graves' hyperthyroidism.

This chain links TRBV3-1 with TRBJ2-2; D unclear. The CDR3 length is 13 residues. V was shortened by 1 base and J by 8 bases, with 8 bases between the two germline ends. From germline, CDR1 is LGHDT and CDR2 YNNKEL (reference sequence). Written as DNA, the CDR3 is TGTGCCAGCAGCCAAGTCCGGTCGGGGGAGCTGTTTTTT. Amino acid sequence: CASSQVRSGELFF.

This clonotype was observed a few times. The chain joins TRBV6-1 to TRBJ2-1; TRBD1 is a possible D gene (5 bases). The V end lost 2 bases, the J end lost 7 bases, and 12 bases lay between the germline ends. Germline lookup yields CDR1 MNHNS and CDR2 SASEGT. The CDR3 totals 14 residues. Here the CDR3 DNA reads TGTGCCAGCAGTGAACAGACAGCCTGGAATGAGCAGTTCTTC. Protein: CASSEQTAWNEQFF.

This clonotype was found many times. The chain recombines TRBV12-3 or TRBV12-4 with TRBJ2-5, with 7 nucleotides matching TRBD1. V lost 5 bases and J lost 2; bases outside the gene matches: 2. The CDR3 length is 13 residues. DNA for the CDR3: TGTGCCAGCAGTCGGACAGGACAAGAGACCCAGTACTTC. It is translated as CASSRTGQETQYF.

The CDR3 reads CASSSVPGANVLTF. DNA of the CDR3: TGTGCCAGCTCATCAGTGCCCGGGGCCAACGTCCTGACTTTC. The rearrangement joins TRBV18 to TRBJ2-6; D call uncertain. Germline V gene data show CDR1 as KGHSH and CDR2 as LQKENI. Trimming stripped 5 bases from V and 4 bases from J, with 9 bases between. CDR3 length equals 14 residues. The full variable domain, with the rest looked up from reference TRBV18 and TRBJ2-6, is NAGVMQNPRHLVRRRGQEARLRCSPMKGHSHVYWYRQLPEEGLKFMVYLQKENIIDESGMPKERFSAEFPKEGPSILRIQQVVRGDSAAYFCASSSVPGANVLTFGAGSRLTVL.

The chain carries TRBV3-1 and TRBJ1-3; the D is unclear. The germline CDR1 and CDR2 sequences are LGHDT and YNNKEL (reference sequence). The V gene lost 5 bases and the J gene lost 0 bases, with 17 bases spanning the gap. The length of the CDR3 is 17 residues. CDR3 DNA: TGTGCCAGCAGCTCTTCCTACAGCCTCAGCTCTGGAAACACCATATATTTT. Translation: CASSSSYSLSSGNTIYF.

The DNA of the CDR3 is TGTGCCAGCAGGGACAATAATTCACCCCTCCACTTT. This gives the protein CASRDNNSPLHF. This chain uses TRBV28 with TRBJ1-6; D is possibly TRBD1 (5 bases). V dropped 6 bases and J dropped 5 bases, with 5 bases sitting between them. The V gene's germline CDR1 is MDHEN and CDR2 SYDVKM. This CDR3 has 12 residues.